This T cell receptor beta chain comes out of a study of regulatory and conventional T cells in RAG deficiency. Study observations and caveats: Omenn syndrome and CID/AS patients had around 100-fold fewer unique Treg TCR beta sequences, versus approximately 9.6-fold elsewhere. Shannon entropy was markedly lower and Simpson indices higher in RAG-deficient patients than control T-cell subsets. Patient subsets had shorter CDR3s; Omenn Treg-Tconv overlap exceeded 85%.

To note about this clone: Its specificity is unknown.

Germline V lookup: CDR1 MNHEY, CDR2 SVGAGI. CDR3 length: 15 amino acids. Trimming cost V 2 bases and J 0 bases, with 8 bases left between them. Conventional CD4+ T cells were sorted from blood as CD25-low CD127-high cells. The assay was immunoSEQ multiplex PCR, and TCRdb's table has in-frame clones only and misses some. The sample lists approximately 35,000 clones; 76% were seen once. These data were also filed under a second study, of regulatory T cells. As that study records: Amplification used 52 TRBV primers and 13 TRBJ primers. Regulatory T cells showed the strongest V-J pair restriction and V/J gene skewing among patient repertoires.

The chain has TRBV6-5 and TRBJ2-1, with D perhaps matching TRBD2 (5 bases). The sequence derives from a human donor in good health. Sample: CD4+ effector T cells sorted from blood. Written as DNA, the CDR3 is TGTGCCAGCAGTTACGAAGGGAGCTCCTACAATGAGCAGTTCTTC. It specifies CASSYEGSSYNEQFF.